This TCR beta chain was obtained from a study of blood T cell repertoires in COVID-19. Sequenced by immunoSEQ multiplex PCR; TCRdb stores in-frame clones only, minus some. The sample carries 180,000 or so clones, roughly 82% recorded once. V was trimmed by 2 bases and J by 4 bases, leaving 8 bases between them. The CDR3 sequence is 13 residues long. The V gene's germline CDR1 is MDHEN and CDR2 SYDVKM. Sequenced input: PBMCs or T cells enriched from blood (not recorded which). The TCR comes from a middle-aged man who had recovered from COVID-19. The chain recombines TRBV28 with TRBJ1-2; the D is unclear. Here the CDR3 reads CASSLPGFYGYTF. The CDR3 DNA is TGTGCCAGCAGTTTACCAGGTTTCTATGGCTACACCTTC.